The source of this TCR beta chain is a study of blood T cell repertoires in COVID-19. In the original processing: Researchers report that nucleated cell counts were estimated from reference gene primer amplification. Using immunoSEQ multiplex PCR, the repertoire was profiled, and TCRdb retains in-frame clones only, with some absent. The DNA gave D and trimming, while V, J and clone size come from that table. The sample lists 200,000 or so clones; roughly 90% were seen once. The CDR3 has 14 amino acids. Germline V CDR1 and CDR2: SGDLS, YYNGEE. Trimming shortened V by 4 bases and J by 7 bases, and 14 bases separated the two germline ends.

The sequence derives from a woman aged 18 to 35 who had recovered from COVID-19. Source material: PBMCs or T cells enriched from blood (not recorded which). The chain employs TRBV9 and TRBJ1-4, with D uncertain. The CDR3 coding sequence is TGTGCCAGCAGCCTCGAGGGAAGGACTGAAAAACTGTTTTTT. Translating it yields CASSLEGRTEKLFF.